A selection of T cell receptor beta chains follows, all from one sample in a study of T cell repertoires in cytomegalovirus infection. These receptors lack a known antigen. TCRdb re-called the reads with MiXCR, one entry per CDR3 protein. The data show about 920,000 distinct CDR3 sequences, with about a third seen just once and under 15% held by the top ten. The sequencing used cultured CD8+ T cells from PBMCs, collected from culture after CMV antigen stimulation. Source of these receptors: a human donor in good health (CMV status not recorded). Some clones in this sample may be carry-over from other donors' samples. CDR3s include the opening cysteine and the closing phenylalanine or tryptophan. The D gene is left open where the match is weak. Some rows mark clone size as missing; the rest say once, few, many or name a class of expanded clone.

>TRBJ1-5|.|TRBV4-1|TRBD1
CASSPGQGVSGNQPQHF
TGCGCCAGCAGCCCTGGACAGGGGGTGAGTGGCAATCAGCCCCAGCATTTT
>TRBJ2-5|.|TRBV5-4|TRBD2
CASSLLTSGGQTQYF
TGTGCCAGCAGCTTGTTGACTAGCGGGGGGCAGACCCAGTACTTC
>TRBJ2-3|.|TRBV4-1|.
CASSQEQTTDTQYF
TGCGCCAGCAGCCAAGAACAGACCACAGATACGCAGTATTTT
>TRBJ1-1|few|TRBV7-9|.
CASSLEATGIEAFF
TGTGCCAGCAGCTTGGAGGCTACAGGGATAGAAGCTTTCTTT
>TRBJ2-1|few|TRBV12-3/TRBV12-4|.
CASSPAIRYEQFF
TGTGCCAGCAGCCCCGCGATTCGGTATGAGCAGTTCTTC
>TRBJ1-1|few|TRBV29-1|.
CSAEHDLSGNTEAFF
TGCAGCGCCGAACACGACTTGTCAGGGAACACTGAAGCTTTCTTT
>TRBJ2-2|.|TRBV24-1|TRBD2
CATSDHFGLAANTGELFF
TGTGCCACCAGTGATCATTTTGGGCTAGCGGCGAACACCGGGGAGCTGTTTTTT
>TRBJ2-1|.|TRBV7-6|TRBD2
CASSLLPSGANEQFF
TGTGCCAGCAGCTTACTGCCTAGCGGGGCCAATGAGCAGTTCTTC
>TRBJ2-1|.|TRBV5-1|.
CASSEPRAVSYNEQFF
TGCGCCAGCAGCGAACCCCGGGCCGTTTCCTACAATGAGCAGTTCTTC
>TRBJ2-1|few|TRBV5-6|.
CAGGTGPYNEQFF
TGTGCTGGGGGGACTGGACCCTACAATGAGCAGTTCTTC
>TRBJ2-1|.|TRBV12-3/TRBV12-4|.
CASSYRIGHYNEQFF
TGTGCCAGCAGTTACCGGATTGGGCACTACAATGAGCAGTTCTTC
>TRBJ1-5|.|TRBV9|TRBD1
CASSPWDSSNQPQHF
TGTGCCAGCAGCCCTTGGGACAGTAGCAATCAGCCCCAGCATTTT
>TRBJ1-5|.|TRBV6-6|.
CASSYYLNQPQHF
TGTGCCAGCAGTTACTACCTCAATCAGCCCCAGCATTTT
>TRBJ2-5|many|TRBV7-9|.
CASSDHQETQYF
TGTGCCAGCAGCGACCACCAAGAGACCCAGTACTTC
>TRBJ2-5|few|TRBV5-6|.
CASSWGHGETQYF
TGTGCCAGCAGCTGGGGACATGGTGAGACCCAGTACTTC
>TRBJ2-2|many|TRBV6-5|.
CATNPATFYTGELFF
TGTGCCACCAACCCCGCTACTTTTTACACCGGGGAGCTGTTTTTT
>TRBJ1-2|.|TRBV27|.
CASISGIEDYGYTF
TGTGCCAGCATATCGGGAATCGAGGACTATGGCTACACCTTC
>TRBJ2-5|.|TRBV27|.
CASSLWTGLQETQYF
TGTGCCAGCAGTTTATGGACGGGTCTCCAAGAGACCCAGTACTTC
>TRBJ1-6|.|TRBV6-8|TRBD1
CASSYLMTGGDYNSPLHF
TGTGCCAGCAGTTACCTGATGACAGGGGGTGACTATAATTCACCCCTCCACTTT
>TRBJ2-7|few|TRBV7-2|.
CASSLAGTGKYYEQYF
TGTGCCAGCAGCTTAGCAGGTACAGGTAAATACTACGAGCAGTACTTC
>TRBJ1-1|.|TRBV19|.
CASSWDQGTEAFF
TGTGCCAGTAGTTGGGACCAGGGAACTGAAGCTTTCTTT
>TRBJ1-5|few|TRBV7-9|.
CASSMDSHDSNQPQHF
TGTGCCAGCAGCATGGACAGCCATGATAGCAATCAGCCCCAGCATTTT
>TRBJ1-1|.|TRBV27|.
CASSLYTVRGTEAFF
TGTGCCAGCAGTTTATACACCGTAAGGGGAACTGAAGCTTTCTTT
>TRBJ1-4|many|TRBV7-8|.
CASSVPEDLGEKLFF
TGTGCCAGCAGCGTACCGGAAGACCTGGGAGAAAAACTGTTTTTT
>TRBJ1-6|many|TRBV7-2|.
CASSSMGPWSSYNSPLHF
TGTGCCAGCAGCTCCATGGGACCGTGGAGCTCCTATAATTCACCCCTCCACTTT
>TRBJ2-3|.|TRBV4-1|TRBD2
CASSQGLAGGVTQYF
TGCGCCAGCAGCCAAGGACTAGCGGGGGGGGTGACGCAGTATTTT
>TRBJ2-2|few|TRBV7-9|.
CASIHKSGVPVGELFF
TGTGCCAGCATTCATAAGTCAGGGGTACCGGTCGGGGAGCTGTTTTTT
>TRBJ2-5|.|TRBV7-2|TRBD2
CASSFGTSGGYAGETQYF
TGTGCCAGCAGCTTTGGGACTAGCGGGGGCTACGCGGGGGAGACCCAGTACTTC
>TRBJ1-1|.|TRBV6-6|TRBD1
CASSYSRTGATEAFF
TGTGCCAGCAGTTACTCGAGGACAGGGGCAACTGAAGCTTTCTTT